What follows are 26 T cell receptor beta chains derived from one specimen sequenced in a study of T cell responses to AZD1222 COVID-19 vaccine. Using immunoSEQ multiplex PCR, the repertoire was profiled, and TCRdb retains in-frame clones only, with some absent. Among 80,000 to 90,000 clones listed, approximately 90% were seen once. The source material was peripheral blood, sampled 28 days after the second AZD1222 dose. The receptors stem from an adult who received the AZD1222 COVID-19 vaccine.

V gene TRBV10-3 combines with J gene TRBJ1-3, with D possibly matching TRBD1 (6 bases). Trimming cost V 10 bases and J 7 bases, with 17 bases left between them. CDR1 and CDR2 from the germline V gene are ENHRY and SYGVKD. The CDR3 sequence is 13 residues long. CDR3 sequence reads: CATGEQGGNTIYF. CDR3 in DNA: TGTGCCACGGGAGAACAGGGAGGGAACACCATATATTTT.

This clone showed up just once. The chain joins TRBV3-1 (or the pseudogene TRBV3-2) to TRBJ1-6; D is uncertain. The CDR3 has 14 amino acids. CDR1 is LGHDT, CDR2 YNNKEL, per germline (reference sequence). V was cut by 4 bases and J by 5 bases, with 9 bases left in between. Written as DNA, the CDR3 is TGTGCCAGCAGCCCGCCCCGGGATAATTCACCCCTCCACTTT. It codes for CASSPPRDNSPLHF.

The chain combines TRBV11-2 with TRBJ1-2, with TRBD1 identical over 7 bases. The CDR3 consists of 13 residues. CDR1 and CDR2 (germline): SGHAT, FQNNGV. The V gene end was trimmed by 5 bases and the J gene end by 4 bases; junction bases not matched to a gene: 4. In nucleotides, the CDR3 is TGTGCCAGCAGCCCAGCAGGGGGCTATGGCTACACCTTC. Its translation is CASSPAGGYGYTF. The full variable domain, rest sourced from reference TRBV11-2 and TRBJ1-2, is EAGVAQSPRYKIIEKRQSVAFWCNPISGHATLYWYQQILGQGPKLLIQFQNNGVVDDSQLPKDRFSAERLKGVDSTLKIQPAKLEDSAVYLCASSPAGGYGYTFGSGTRLTVV.

The CDR3 loop is CASSEYRAQPQHF. The CDR3 nucleotides are TGTGCCAGCAGTGAGTACAGGGCTCAGCCCCAGCATTTT. The chain employs TRBV6-1 and TRBJ1-5; D possibly corresponds to TRBD1 (6 bases). Trimming pared 3 bases from V and 6 bases from J, leaving 9 bases between. Germline V CDR1 and CDR2: MNHNS, SASEGT. This CDR3 region has 13 residues.

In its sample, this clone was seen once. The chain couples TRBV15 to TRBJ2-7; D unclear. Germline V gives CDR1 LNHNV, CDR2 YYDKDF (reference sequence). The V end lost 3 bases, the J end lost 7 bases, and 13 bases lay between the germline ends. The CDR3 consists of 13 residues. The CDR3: CATSRGSRFEQYF. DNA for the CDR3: TGTGCCACCAGCAGGGGAAGTCGTTTTGAGCAGTACTTC.

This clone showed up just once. Here the CDR3 DNA reads TGCAGCGTTGGACAGGGAGCAGAGACCCAGTACTTC. Amino acids: CSVGQGAETQYF. V is TRBV29-1 and J is TRBJ2-5, with 7 bases that match TRBD1. CDR1 SQVTM and CDR2 ANQGSEA come from the germline V gene. The CDR3 is made up of 12 amino acids. Trimming removed 4 bases from V and 4 bases from J; junction bases left unmatched: 3.

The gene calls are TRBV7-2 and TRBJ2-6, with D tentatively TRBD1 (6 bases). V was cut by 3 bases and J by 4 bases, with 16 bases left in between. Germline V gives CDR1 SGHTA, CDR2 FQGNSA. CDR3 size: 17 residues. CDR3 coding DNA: TGTGCCAGCAGCTTTGGTTTCGTGGGGGCCGGGGCCAACGTCCTGACTTTC. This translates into CASSFGFVGAGANVLTF.

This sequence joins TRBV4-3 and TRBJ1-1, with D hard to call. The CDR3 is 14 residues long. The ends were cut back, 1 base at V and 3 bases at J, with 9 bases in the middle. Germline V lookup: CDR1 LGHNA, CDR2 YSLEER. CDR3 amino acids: CASSQVQSHTEAFF. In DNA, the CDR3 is TGCGCCAGCAGCCAAGTACAGAGCCACACTGAAGCTTTCTTT.

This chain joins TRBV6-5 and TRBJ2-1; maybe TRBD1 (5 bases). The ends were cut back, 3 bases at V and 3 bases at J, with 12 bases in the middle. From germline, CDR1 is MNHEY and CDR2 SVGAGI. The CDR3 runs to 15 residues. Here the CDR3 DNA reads TGTGCCAGCAGTTATCCCCAGGACAACTACAATGAGCAGTTCTTC. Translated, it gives CASSYPQDNYNEQFF.

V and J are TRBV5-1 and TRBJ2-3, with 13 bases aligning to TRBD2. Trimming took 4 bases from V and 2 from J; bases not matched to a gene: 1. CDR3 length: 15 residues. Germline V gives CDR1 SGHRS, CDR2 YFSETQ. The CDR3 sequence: CASSGLAGATDTQYF. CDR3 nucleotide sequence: TGCGCCAGCAGCGGACTAGCGGGGGCCACAGATACGCAGTATTTT.

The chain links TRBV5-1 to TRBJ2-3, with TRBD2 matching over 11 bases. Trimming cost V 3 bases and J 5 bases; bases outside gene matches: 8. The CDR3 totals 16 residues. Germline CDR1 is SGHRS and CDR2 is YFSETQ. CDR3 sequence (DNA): TGCGCCAGCAGCTATAGCGGGGGGGCCCGTGGAGATACGCAGTATTTT. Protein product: CASSYSGGARGDTQYF.

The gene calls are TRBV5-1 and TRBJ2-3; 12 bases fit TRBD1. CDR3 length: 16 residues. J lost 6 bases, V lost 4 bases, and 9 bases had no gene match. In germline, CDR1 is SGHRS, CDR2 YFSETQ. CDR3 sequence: CASSEGQGASFDTQYF. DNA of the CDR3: TGCGCCAGCAGCGAGGGACAGGGGGCGTCGTTTGATACGCAGTATTTT.

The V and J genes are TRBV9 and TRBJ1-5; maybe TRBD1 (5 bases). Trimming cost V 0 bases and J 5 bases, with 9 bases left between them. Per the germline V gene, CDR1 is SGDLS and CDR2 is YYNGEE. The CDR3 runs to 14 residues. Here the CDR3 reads CASSVVGGYQPQHF. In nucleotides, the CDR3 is TGTGCCAGCAGCGTAGTGGGGGGATATCAGCCCCAGCATTTT.

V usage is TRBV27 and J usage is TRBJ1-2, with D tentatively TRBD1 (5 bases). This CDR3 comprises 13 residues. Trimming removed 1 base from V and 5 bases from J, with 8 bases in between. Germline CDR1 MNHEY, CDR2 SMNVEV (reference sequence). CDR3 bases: TGTGCCAGCAGTTTATGGGCAGGGTATGGCTACACCTTC. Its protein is CASSLWAGYGYTF.

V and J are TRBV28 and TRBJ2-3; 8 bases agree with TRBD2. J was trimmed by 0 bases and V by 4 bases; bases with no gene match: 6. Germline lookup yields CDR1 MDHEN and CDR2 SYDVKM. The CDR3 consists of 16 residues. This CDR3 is CASSYERGRSTDTQYF. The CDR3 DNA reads TGTGCCAGCAGTTATGAGCGGGGGCGTAGCACAGATACGCAGTATTTT.

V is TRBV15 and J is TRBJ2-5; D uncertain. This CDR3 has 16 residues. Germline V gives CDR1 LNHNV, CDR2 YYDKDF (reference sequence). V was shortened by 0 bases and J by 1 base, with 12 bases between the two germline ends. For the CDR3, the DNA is TGTGCCACCAGCAGAGATTGGTCGCGGCCCCAAGAGACCCAGTACTTC. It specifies CATSRDWSRPQETQYF.

The CDR3 DNA follows: TGTGCCAGCGGGACTAGCGGGGGAATTGAGCAGTTCTTC. It is translated as CASGTSGGIEQFF. The rearrangement uses TRBV9 and TRBJ2-1, with 14 bases identical to TRBD2. The junction had 3 bases not matched to a gene; V was cut back by 7 bases and J by 9 bases. Germline V lookup: CDR1 SGDLS, CDR2 YYNGEE. The CDR3 runs 13 residues.

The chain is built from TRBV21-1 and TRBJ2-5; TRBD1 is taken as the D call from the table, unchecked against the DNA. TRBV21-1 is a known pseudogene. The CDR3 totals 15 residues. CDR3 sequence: CASSKFGTGKETQYF. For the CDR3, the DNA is TGTGCCAGCAGCAAATTCGGGACAGGTAAAGAGACCCAGTACTTC.

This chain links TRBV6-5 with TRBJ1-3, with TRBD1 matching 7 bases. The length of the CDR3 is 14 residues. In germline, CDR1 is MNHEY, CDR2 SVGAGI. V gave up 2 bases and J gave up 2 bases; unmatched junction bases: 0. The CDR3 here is CASSYQGAGNTIYF. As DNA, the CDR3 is TGTGCCAGCAGTTACCAGGGGGCTGGAAACACCATATATTTT.

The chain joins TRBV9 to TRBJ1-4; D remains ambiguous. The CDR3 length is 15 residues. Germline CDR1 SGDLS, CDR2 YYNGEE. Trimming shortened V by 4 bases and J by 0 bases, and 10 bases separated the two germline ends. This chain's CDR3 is CASSPNTATNEKLFF. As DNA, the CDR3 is TGTGCCAGCAGCCCAAACACGGCAACTAATGAAAAACTGTTTTTT. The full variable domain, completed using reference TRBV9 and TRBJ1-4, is DSGVTQTPKHLITATGQRVTLRCSPRSGDLSVYWYQQSLDQGLQFLIQYYNGEERAKGNILERFSAQQFPDLHSELNLSSLELGDSALYFCASSPNTATNEKLFFGSGTQLSVL.

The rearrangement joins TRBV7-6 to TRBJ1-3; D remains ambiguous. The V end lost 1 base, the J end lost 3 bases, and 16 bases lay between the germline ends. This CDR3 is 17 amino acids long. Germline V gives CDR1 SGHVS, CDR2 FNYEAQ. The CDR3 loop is CASSLVGGLGSGNTIYF. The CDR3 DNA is TGTGCCAGCAGCTTAGTAGGTGGATTGGGGAGTGGAAACACCATATATTTT.

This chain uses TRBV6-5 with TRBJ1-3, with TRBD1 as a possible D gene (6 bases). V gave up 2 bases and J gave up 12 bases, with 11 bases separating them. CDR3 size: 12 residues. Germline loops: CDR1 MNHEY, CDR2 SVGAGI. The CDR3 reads CASSYRGGVIYF. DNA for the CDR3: TGTGCCAGCAGTTACCGAGGGGGAGTCATATATTTT.

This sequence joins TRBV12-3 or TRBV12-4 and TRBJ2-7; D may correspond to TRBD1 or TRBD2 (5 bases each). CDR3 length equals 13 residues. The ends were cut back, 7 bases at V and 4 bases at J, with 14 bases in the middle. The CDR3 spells CASKKGPTYEQYF. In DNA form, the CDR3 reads TGTGCCAGCAAAAAGGGACCGACTTACGAGCAGTACTTC.

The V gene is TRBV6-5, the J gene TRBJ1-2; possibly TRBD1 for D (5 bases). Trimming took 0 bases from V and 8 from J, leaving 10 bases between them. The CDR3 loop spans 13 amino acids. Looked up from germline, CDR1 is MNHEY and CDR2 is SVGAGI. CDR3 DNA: TGTGCCAGCAGTTACTCTCTCGGGGGGGGCTACACCTTC. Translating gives CASSYSLGGGYTF.

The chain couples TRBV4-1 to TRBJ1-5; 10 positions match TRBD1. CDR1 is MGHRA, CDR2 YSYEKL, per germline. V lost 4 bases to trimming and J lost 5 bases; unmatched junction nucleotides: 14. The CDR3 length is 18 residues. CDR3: CASSLSHRDRGSYQPQHF. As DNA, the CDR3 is TGCGCCAGCAGCCTATCCCACCGGGACAGGGGTTCTTATCAGCCCCAGCATTTT.

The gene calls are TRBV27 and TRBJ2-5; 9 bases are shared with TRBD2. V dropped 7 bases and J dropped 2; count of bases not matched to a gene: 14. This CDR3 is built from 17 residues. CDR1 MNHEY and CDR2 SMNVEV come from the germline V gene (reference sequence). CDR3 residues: CASKELGRGGGQETQYF. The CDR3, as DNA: TGTGCCAGCAAAGAGCTCGGGCGGGGGGGCGGTCAAGAGACCCAGTACTTC.